A single sample gave rise to the 24 T cell receptor beta chains below, sequenced in a study of blood T cell repertoires in COVID-19. Produced via immunoSEQ multiplex PCR; TCRdb's table is partial and in-frame only. Of 85,000 to 120,000 clones listed, 87% are singletons. Sequencing was done on a sample of peripheral blood. The receptors come from a woman in her forties or fifties with COVID-19, enrolled during active disease.

V usage is TRBV6-6 and J usage is TRBJ2-7, with D possibly matching TRBD2 (6 bases). Deletions cut 5 bases from V and 3 bases from J, with 17 bases between. This CDR3 is 15 amino acids long. In germline, CDR1 is MNHNY, CDR2 SVGAGI (reference sequence). CDR3 in amino acids: CASSNDAGSGYEQYF. CDR3 nucleotides: TGTGCCAGCAGTAACGACGCGGGGTCAGGCTACGAGCAGTACTTC.

This clone has only a few counts. The rearrangement links TRBV2 to TRBJ2-3; D is unclear. Trimming pared 9 bases from V and 2 bases from J, leaving 12 bases between. Germline values: CDR1 SNHLY, CDR2 FYNNEI. The CDR3 is made up of 13 amino acids. The CDR3 spells CASRGLYTDTQYF. CDR3 DNA: TGTGCCAGTCGTGGGCTATACACAGATACGCAGTATTTT. The complete variable domain, with remaining parts taken from reference TRBV2 and TRBJ2-3, reads EPEVTQTPSHQVTQMGQEVILRCVPISNHLYFYWYRQILGQKVEFLVSFYNNEISEKSEIFDDQFSVERPDGSNFTLKIRSTKLEDSAMYFCASRGLYTDTQYFGPGTRLTVL.

V and J are TRBV7-2 and TRBJ1-2, with 10 positions matching TRBD1. The V segment lost 1 base and the J segment 8 bases; nucleotides outside the gene matches: 7. The germline CDR1 and CDR2 sequences are SGHTA and FQGNSA. The CDR3 is 15 residues long. CDR3 sequence reads: CASSLEGGQGQGYTF. CDR3 nucleotide sequence: TGTGCCAGCAGCTTAGAGGGGGGACAGGGGCAGGGCTACACCTTC.

J is TRBJ2-2 and V is TRBV12-5; possibly TRBD1 for D (5 bases). V was cut by 6 bases and J by 4 bases, with 15 bases left in between. Germline loops: CDR1 LGHNT, CDR2 FRNRAP. This CDR3 comprises 15 residues. The CDR3 DNA sequence: TGTGCTAGTGGGCCGATAGGGGCCCCCACCGGGGAGCTGTTTTTT. Its translation is CASGPIGAPTGELFF.

The chain combines TRBV10-3 with TRBJ1-1; possible D gene TRBD1, 6 bases. This CDR3 has 12 residues. Trimming took off 6 bases at V and 5 bases at J, with 10 bases between the two ends. CDR1 is ENHRY and CDR2 is SYGVKD in the germline V gene. The CDR3 spells CAIRGGGTEAFF. The CDR3 DNA follows: TGTGCCATCAGGGGAGGGGGAACTGAAGCTTTCTTT.

V is TRBV9 and J is TRBJ2-1; 10 bases match TRBD2. CDR3 length: 15 amino acids. The V and J ends lost 4 bases and 1 base, in that order; junction bases with no gene match: 2. CDR1 is SGDLS, CDR2 YYNGEE, per germline. The DNA of the CDR3 is TGTGCCAGCAGCAATAGCGGGGGGTCCTACAATGAGCAGTTCTTC. It specifies CASSNSGGSYNEQFF.

The chain links TRBV28 to TRBJ1-5; 7 bases align to TRBD1. Unmatched junction bases numbered 11, after V lost 5 bases and J lost 7 bases. Germline CDR1 is MDHEN and CDR2 is SYDVKM. There are 15 residues in the CDR3. DNA of the CDR3: TGTGCCAGCAGTACACGACAGGGACAAGGGCAGCCCCAGCATTTT. Its protein is CASSTRQGQGQPQHF.

The gene calls are TRBV5-4 and TRBJ1-5; D gene unclear. Looked up from germline, CDR1 is SGHNT and CDR2 is YYREEE (reference sequence). The CDR3 has 16 residues. The V end lost 0 bases, the J end lost 4 bases, and 14 bases lay between the germline ends. In DNA, the CDR3 is TGTGCCAGCAGCTTGGTGTACAGACCTCGAAATCAGCCCCAGCATTTT. This encodes CASSLVYRPRNQPQHF.

This clone was found once. The V call is TRBV9, the J call TRBJ2-5, with unresolved D. CDR1 is SGDLS and CDR2 is YYNGEE in the germline V gene. The V end lost 4 bases, the J end lost 2 bases, and 9 bases lay between the germline ends. The CDR3 spans 13 residues. The CDR3, as DNA: TGTGCCAGCAGCCCAGTACCTCAAGAGACCCAGTACTTC. This encodes CASSPVPQETQYF.

The J gene is TRBJ2-1, the V gene TRBV19; D unclear. The V and J ends lost 3 bases and 4 bases respectively, with 7 bases between them. The CDR3 sequence is 13 residues long. Germline V gives CDR1 LNHDA, CDR2 SQIVND (reference sequence). CDR3: CASSITDYNEQFF. The CDR3 DNA reads as TGTGCCAGTAGTATTACTGATTACAATGAGCAGTTCTTC.

The chain has TRBV7-2 and TRBJ2-1, with 13 bases matching TRBD2. Germline-derived CDR1 and CDR2 are SGHTA and FQGNSA. Trimming cost V 5 bases and J 7 bases; bases outside gene matches: 14. The CDR3 is 18 amino acids. CDR3: CASSLGLAGEVSFNEQFF. For the CDR3, the DNA is TGTGCCAGCAGCCTTGGACTAGCGGGGGAGGTATCCTTTAATGAGCAGTTCTTC.

The chain carries TRBV29-1 and TRBJ2-2, with D possibly being TRBD2 (7 bases). The germline V and J ends were trimmed by 7 bases and 2 bases, with 11 bases remaining between them. This CDR3 contains 13 residues. Germline loops: CDR1 SQVTM, CDR2 ANQGSEA. Here the CDR3 reads CSAWGGNTGELFF. The CDR3 nucleotides read TGCAGCGCGTGGGGGGGCAACACCGGGGAGCTGTTTTTT.

The chain joins TRBV19 to TRBJ2-2; 9 bases are shared with TRBD2. Germline V gene lookup returns CDR1 LNHDA and CDR2 SQIVND (reference sequence). Losses at the gene ends were 7 bases for V and 0 bases for J; bases not matched to a gene: 6. The CDR3 contains 16 residues. The CDR3 loop is CASIAAGGSNTGELFF. The CDR3 region has the DNA TGTGCCAGTATCGCAGCGGGGGGCTCGAACACCGGGGAGCTGTTTTTT.

J is TRBJ1-6 and V is TRBV27, with D unresolved. CDR3 length equals 11 residues. The germline V and J ends were trimmed by 11 bases and 0 bases, with 2 bases remaining between them. Looked up from germline, CDR1 is MNHEY and CDR2 is SMNVEV (reference sequence). The DNA of the CDR3 is TGTGCCCGCTCCTATAATTCACCCCTCCACTTT. Protein product: CARSYNSPLHF.

J is TRBJ2-5 and V is TRBV9; the D is unclear. Trimming shortened V by 0 bases and J by 3 bases, and 15 bases separated the two germline ends. Per the germline V gene, CDR1 is SGDLS and CDR2 is YYNGEE. The CDR3 contains 16 residues. The CDR3 loop is CASSVAWPTNKETQYF. The CDR3 region has the DNA TGTGCCAGCAGCGTAGCCTGGCCGACAAATAAAGAGACCCAGTACTTC.

The V gene is TRBV7-8, the J gene TRBJ1-1; the match to TRBD1 covers 10 bases. The germline CDR1 and CDR2 sequences are SGHVS and FQNEAQ. The CDR3 has 14 amino acids. V lost 4 bases, J lost 7 bases, and 6 bases stayed unmatched. The CDR3 sequence is CASSWGQGNSEAFF. For the CDR3, the DNA is TGTGCCAGCAGCTGGGGACAGGGGAATAGTGAAGCTTTCTTT.

This chain uses TRBV3-1 (or the pseudogene TRBV3-2) with TRBJ1-2; D ambiguous. The CDR3 consists of 13 residues. The V gene's germline CDR1 is LGHDT and CDR2 YNNKEL (reference sequence). V shed 3 bases and J shed 3 bases, with 8 bases lying between them. The CDR3 region has the DNA TGTGCCAGCAGCCACGGGGAACACTATGGCTACACCTTC. Translating gives CASSHGEHYGYTF.

V usage is TRBV19 and J usage is TRBJ1-6, with D possibly being TRBD1 (5 bases). The germline V gene encodes CDR1 LNHDA and CDR2 SQIVND (reference sequence). The CDR3 spans 15 residues. Trimming pared 2 bases from V and 5 bases from J, leaving 10 bases between. The CDR3 DNA is TGTGCCAGTAGTATATGGTCCAGGGATAATTCACCCCTCCACTTT. Translation: CASSIWSRDNSPLHF.

The chain has TRBV27 and TRBJ2-5; TRBD2 aligns across 11 bases. Germline assignment: CDR1 MNHEY and CDR2 SMNVEV (reference sequence). This CDR3 spans 15 amino acids. The V segment lost 1 base and the J segment 5 bases; nucleotides outside the gene matches: 3. CDR3: CASSLLAGGLETQYF. In nucleotides, the CDR3 is TGTGCCAGCAGTTTATTAGCGGGGGGGCTTGAGACCCAGTACTTC.

V and J are TRBV6-5 and TRBJ2-1; 8 nucleotides agree with TRBD2. Unmatched junction bases numbered 8, after V lost 11 bases and J lost 5 bases. This CDR3 region has 13 residues. From germline, CDR1 is MNHEY and CDR2 SVGAGI. The CDR3 loop reads CAGNRGGDNEQFF. CDR3 in DNA: TGTGCCGGAAACCGGGGGGGGGACAATGAGCAGTTCTTC.

This clone was seen a single time. The chain recombines TRBV7-2 with TRBJ2-5; 7 bases are a match to TRBD1. J lost 1 base, V lost 6 bases, and 8 bases had no gene match. The length of the CDR3 is 15 residues. Germline CDR1 is SGHTA and CDR2 is FQGNSA. CDR3 residues: CASRATGVPQETQYF. DNA of the CDR3: TGTGCCAGCAGGGCTACAGGGGTCCCCCAAGAGACCCAGTACTTC.

V gene TRBV7-2 combines with J gene TRBJ2-1, with D hard to call. The V and J ends lost 4 bases and 3 bases respectively, with 7 bases between them. The length of the CDR3 is 13 residues. Germline V gene lookup returns CDR1 SGHTA and CDR2 FQGNSA. CDR3 in amino acids: CASSSSGYNEQFF. CDR3 coding DNA: TGTGCCAGCAGCTCATCGGGCTACAATGAGCAGTTCTTC.

The chain couples TRBV27 to TRBJ1-5; D is unclear. Germline CDR1 and CDR2: MNHEY and SMNVEV (reference sequence). The CDR3 is made up of 17 amino acids. The V gene lost 6 bases and the J gene lost 0 bases, with 18 bases spanning the gap. In nucleotides, the CDR3 is TGTGCCAGCAGGGCGGCGGGCGGGCAGTATAGCAATCAGCCCCAGCATTTT. Residues: CASRAAGGQYSNQPQHF.

The chain couples TRBV20-1 to TRBJ2-7; tentative D call: TRBD1 (5 bases). Between the trimmed V and J ends, which lost 3 bases and 1 base, there was a span of 7 bases. The germline V gene encodes CDR1 DFQATT and CDR2 SNEGSKA (reference sequence). The CDR3 is 12 residues long. CDR3 DNA sequence: TGCAGTGCTAGTCAGGGTTCCTACGAGCAGTACTTC. This encodes CSASQGSYEQYF.